The entry below describes one T cell receptor (beta chain). Its antigen is undetermined. The entry originates in a study of cytomegalovirus exposure and HLA in healthy donors. Regarding the study as a whole: A few CMV-associated chains were confirmed in vitro to be specific for CMV antigens. Cytomegalovirus status, reportedly, was diagnosed with high specificity and sensitivity by the classifier.

The protocol was immunoSEQ multiplex PCR, while the TCRdb copy is restricted to in-frame clones and leaves out a portion. The sample lists more than 110,000 clones, less than 90% occurring once. The CDR3 loop spans 15 amino acids. Trimming at V came to 1 base and at J to 8 bases, leaving 5 bases not matched to a gene. CDR1 and CDR2 (germline): SNHLY, FYNNEI. This sequence joins TRBV2 and TRBJ1-6; 7 bases fit TRBD1. The TCR sequence derives from a man aged 18 to 30 in good health and CMV-seronegative. Sample: PBMCs. The CDR3 sequence is CASSEEAQGYSPLHF. CDR3 sequence (DNA): TGTGCCAGCAGTGAAGAGGCACAGGGGTATTCACCCCTCCACTTT. The whole variable domain, remainder taken from reference TRBV2 and TRBJ1-6, is EPEVTQTPSHQVTQMGQEVILRCVPISNHLYFYWYRQILGQKVEFLVSFYNNEISEKSEIFDDQFSVERPDGSNFTLKIRSTKLEDSAMYFCASSEEAQGYSPLHFGNGTRLTVT.